The clone carrying this TCR beta chain was detected ten times or more. What it binds is unknown. Germline-derived CDR1 and CDR2 are DFQATT and SNEGSKA (reference sequence). V was shortened by 5 bases and J by 4 bases, with 18 bases between the two germline ends. The CDR3 has 14 residues. The data were taken from a study of Graves' ophthalmopathy and Graves' hyperthyroidism. Transcripts of RNA were the source for amplifying TCR beta CDR3 regions. RT-PCR with HTBI primers came first, then second-round multiplex PCR. TCRdb independently ran MiXCR on the multiplex PCR reads; one entry per CDR3 protein. The sample holds about 620,000 distinct CDR3 sequences, 22% seen once. General study points: In blood appeared most of the expanded thyroid clonotypes whose frequency exceeded 0.001.

The V and J genes are TRBV20-1 and TRBJ2-7, with D perhaps TRBD2 (7 bases). Material: peripheral blood. This receptor was taken from a woman younger than 30 with stable Graves' hyperthyroidism. Some clones in this sample may be carry-over from other donors' samples. The CDR3 region is CSADGERGGYEQYF. Here the CDR3 DNA reads TGCAGTGCTGATGGGGAGAGGGGGGGTTACGAGCAGTACTTC.